What follows are 29 T cell receptor beta chains derived from one specimen sequenced in a study of T cell repertoires in cytomegalovirus infection (dated by TCRdb to between 2017 and 2020). Sequenced on an Illumina HiSeq 1500. The raw public data were reprocessed by TCRdb itself: fastp quality trimming at Q25, MiXCR clonotype calling, in-frame beta chains only. Every distinct CDR3 protein forms one entry, paired with its most common genes and DNA. This sample lists almost 500,000 distinct CDR3 sequences; approximately 10% were detected once. More than 8.5% of the sample lies in the top ten. Source material: PBMCs. The receptors come from a human donor in good health (CMV status not recorded). Some clones in this sample may be carry-over from other donors' samples.

This clonotype has at least ten counts. This chain uses TRBV9 with TRBJ2-2, with 11 bases matching TRBD2. CDR3 length: 18 amino acids. J lost 5 bases, V lost 5 bases, and 14 bases had no gene match. The germline gives CDR1 SGDLS, CDR2 YYNGEE. The CDR3 spells CASRDRLAGTSGTGELFF. The CDR3 nucleotides are TGTGCCAGCAGGGATCGACTAGCGGGAACGAGTGGGACCGGGGAGCTGTTTTTT.

In its sample, this clonotype was seen many times. The J gene is TRBJ2-2, the V gene TRBV12-3 or TRBV12-4; 8 nucleotides match TRBD1. CDR3 length equals 13 residues. The trim removed 5 bases at V and 6 bases at J, leaving 2 bases unmatched. The CDR3 nucleotides are TGTGCCAGCAGTCCGGACAGGGCCGGGGAGCTGTTTTTT. Its protein is CASSPDRAGELFF.

This clonotype has only a few counts. This chain's CDR3 is CASSPTGGPHEQYF. In DNA, the CDR3 is TGTGCCAGCAGCCCGACGGGAGGGCCCCACGAGCAGTACTTC. V gene TRBV3-1 combines with J gene TRBJ2-7, with 8 bases aligning to TRBD2. The CDR3 length is 14 residues. CDR1 LGHDT and CDR2 YNNKEL come from the germline V gene (reference sequence). The J segment lost 5 bases and the V segment lost 4 bases, leaving 7 bases of the junction unmatched.

V is TRBV29-1 and J is TRBJ1-1; 8 nucleotides match TRBD1. J gave up 3 bases and V 6 bases, and 6 bases lay outside the gene matches. Germline lookup yields CDR1 SQVTM and CDR2 ANQGSEA. The CDR3 sequence is 13 residues long. CDR3 nucleotide sequence: TGCAGCGTCGACAGGGGTCGGGACACTGAAGCTTTCTTT. Translating it yields CSVDRGRDTEAFF.

This clonotype was observed many times. The chain uses TRBV5-1 and TRBJ1-2; 7 positions match TRBD1. The CDR3 sequence is 15 residues long. From germline, CDR1 is SGHRS and CDR2 YFSETQ. V shed 3 bases and J 3 bases; nucleotides not matched to a gene: 8. CDR3 amino acids: CASSSVAGGDYGYTF. The CDR3 DNA is TGCGCCAGCAGCTCCGTGGCAGGGGGAGACTATGGCTACACCTTC.

The rearrangement joins TRBV3-1 to TRBJ2-1; D remains unclear. This CDR3 has 15 residues. V was pared by 5 bases and J by 0 bases, with 11 bases between. Germline lookup yields CDR1 LGHDT and CDR2 YNNKEL (reference sequence). Here the CDR3 DNA reads TGTGCCAGCAGCTCAGTGAGGAGCTCCTACAATGAGCAGTTCTTC. Protein product: CASSSVRSSYNEQFF.

This clonotype showed up just a few times. The chain uses TRBV5-1 and TRBJ2-2, with 10 bases fitting TRBD2. V shed 0 bases and J 4 bases; nucleotides not matched to a gene: 3. CDR3 length equals 16 residues. CDR1 and CDR2 from the germline V gene are SGHRS and YFSETQ. CDR3 residues: CASSLASGSGTGELFF. The CDR3 bases are TGCGCCAGCAGCTTGGCTAGCGGGAGCGGCACCGGGGAGCTGTTTTTT.

This clonotype was recorded many times. The rearrangement joins TRBV12-3 or TRBV12-4 to TRBJ2-5, with 8 bases fitting TRBD2. CDR3 length: 13 residues. With 5 bases clipped from V and 14 bases from J, the junction kept 13 bases outside the gene matches. CDR3 sequence: CASSPDGSSGEYF. For the CDR3, the DNA is TGTGCCAGCAGTCCCGATGGGAGTAGCGGGGAATACTTC.

This clonotype came up many times. The chain recombines TRBV7-3 with TRBJ1-1; 8 bases match TRBD1. The CDR3 totals 14 residues. The germline V gene has CDR1 SGHTA and CDR2 FQGTGA. With 4 bases clipped from V and 4 bases from J, the junction kept 5 bases outside the gene matches. The CDR3 DNA sequence: TGTGCCAGCAGCTCTGACAGGGGAGGCACTGAAGCTTTCTTT. This codes for CASSSDRGGTEAFF.

This clonotype appeared many times. The CDR3 region is CAISQGSRETQYF. CDR3 coding DNA: TGTGCCATCTCCCAGGGGTCGCGGGAGACCCAGTACTTC. The V and J genes are TRBV10-3 and TRBJ2-5, with a tentative D call TRBD1 (6 bases). Germline V CDR1 and CDR2: ENHRY, SYGVKD. V gave up 8 bases and J gave up 5 bases, with 15 bases separating them. The CDR3 covers 13 residues.

The rearrangement uses TRBV28 and TRBJ2-3; perhaps TRBD2 as D (5 bases). CDR3 length equals 17 residues. CDR1 and CDR2 (germline): MDHEN, SYDVKM. The V end was cut by 6 bases, the J end by 4 bases, with 23 bases between. The CDR3 coding sequence is TGTGCCAGCAGCGCTGGGGTCGGACGGGATCAGGCAGATACGCAGTATTTT. Its protein product is CASSAGVGRDQADTQYF.

This clonotype was counted between two and nine times. V is TRBV5-1 and J is TRBJ2-3, with D uncertain. The germline CDR1 and CDR2 sequences are SGHRS and YFSETQ. CDR3 size: 14 residues. V dropped 6 bases and J dropped 1 base, with 12 bases sitting between them. The CDR3 coding sequence is TGCGCCAGCAATGACGACTCCCGCACAGATACGCAGTATTTT. Residues: CASNDDSRTDTQYF.

J is TRBJ1-1 and V is TRBV19; no firm D call. The CDR3 covers 14 residues. V gave up 3 bases and J gave up 1 base, with 9 bases separating them. CDR1 and CDR2 from the germline V gene are LNHDA and SQIVND (reference sequence). This CDR3 is CASSIGRKNTEAFF. CDR3 nucleotides: TGTGCCAGTAGTATTGGCAGGAAGAACACTGAAGCTTTCTTT.

Many counts were recorded for this clonotype. The chain couples TRBV7-9 to TRBJ1-2; D gene unclear. Germline CDR1 and CDR2: SEHNR and FQNEAQ (reference sequence). V was trimmed by 1 base and J by 4 bases, leaving 10 bases between them. This CDR3 region has 14 residues. CDR3 DNA sequence: TGTGCCAGCAGCTTAGACGGCAGAGCCTATGGCTACACCTTC. Protein product: CASSLDGRAYGYTF.

V usage is TRBV27 and J usage is TRBJ2-2; possible D gene TRBD1, 5 bases. Germline CDR1 MNHEY, CDR2 SMNVEV (reference sequence). V was shortened by 8 bases and J by 6 bases, with 10 bases between the two germline ends. This CDR3 is built from 12 residues. The CDR3 DNA sequence: TGTGCCAGCTCACAAGGGGCCGGGGAGCTGTTTTTT. Translated, it gives CASSQGAGELFF.

The rearrangement joins TRBV29-1 to TRBJ2-4, with TRBD2 identical over 10 bases. The germline gives CDR1 SQVTM, CDR2 ANQGSEA. The CDR3 totals 14 residues. V was clipped by 6 bases and J by 8 bases; unmatched bases: 10. As DNA, the CDR3 is TGCAGCGTCCGTCATTCTAGCGGGGGAGACATTCAGTACTTC. Translating it yields CSVRHSSGGDIQYF.

This clonotype was picked up a small number of times. The chain carries TRBV20-1 and TRBJ2-7, with 12 bases aligning to TRBD1. The CDR3 covers 15 residues. Germline V gene lookup returns CDR1 DFQATT and CDR2 SNEGSKA (reference sequence). The V segment lost 3 bases and the J segment 3 bases; nucleotides outside the gene matches: 6. The CDR3 loop is CSARMGQGAGYEQYF. CDR3 sequence (DNA): TGCAGTGCTAGGATGGGACAGGGGGCAGGCTACGAGCAGTACTTC.

This clonotype was found many times. The chain carries TRBV5-4 and TRBJ1-1; D not resolved. The CDR3 runs to 14 residues. Germline CDR1 and CDR2: SGHNT and YYREEE (reference sequence). Between the trimmed V and J ends, which lost 1 base and 5 bases, there was a span of 12 bases. CDR3 amino acids: CASSLFGVGTEAFF. CDR3 in DNA: TGTGCCAGCAGCTTGTTCGGAGTAGGGACTGAAGCTTTCTTT.

V and J are TRBV2 and TRBJ1-1, with D possibly matching TRBD1 (5 bases). Germline assignment: CDR1 SNHLY and CDR2 FYNNEI. V lost 6 bases, J lost 3 bases, and 14 bases lay in between. The CDR3 spans 14 residues. The DNA of the CDR3 is TGTGCCAGCAGCTCGCGGGAGGGGTACACTGAAGCTTTCTTT. The encoded protein is CASSSREGYTEAFF.

This clonotype was observed at least ten times. This chain links TRBV18 with TRBJ1-5; D may be TRBD1 (5 bases). V lost 3 bases to trimming and J lost 2 bases, with 11 bases between them. The CDR3 sequence is 15 residues long. From germline, CDR1 is KGHSH and CDR2 LQKENI. CDR3 sequence reads: CASSPQGVGNQPQHF. The CDR3 DNA is TGTGCCAGCTCACCGCAGGGAGTAGGCAATCAGCCCCAGCATTTT.

The chain carries TRBV15 and TRBJ1-6; D call uncertain. Looked up from germline, CDR1 is LNHNV and CDR2 is YYDKDF (reference sequence). V was cut by 1 base and J by 7 bases, with 17 bases left in between. CDR3 length: 17 residues. Written as DNA, the CDR3 is TGTGCCACCAGCAGAGTTTTTTCCGGGAGGGCCAATTCACCCCTCCACTTT. The encoded protein is CATSRVFSGRANSPLHF.

The sample holds many counts of this clonotype. The chain recombines TRBV7-2 with TRBJ1-3; no clear D. V dropped 1 base and J dropped 0 bases, with 7 bases sitting between them. From germline, CDR1 is SGHTA and CDR2 FQGNSA. CDR3 length: 15 residues. The CDR3 nucleotides are TGTGCCAGCAGCTTAGGACCGGGCTCTGGAAACACCATATATTTT. This sequence encodes CASSLGPGSGNTIYF.

This clonotype was counted between two and nine times. The gene calls are TRBV9 and TRBJ2-3, with D possibly being TRBD2 (5 bases). The CDR3 is 14 residues long. V was clipped by 0 bases and J by 4 bases, with 9 bases between them. CDR1 is SGDLS and CDR2 is YYNGEE in the germline V gene. In nucleotides, the CDR3 is TGTGCCAGCAGCGTAGTCGGACTCGCAGATACGCAGTATTTT. Its translation: CASSVVGLADTQYF. Together with reference TRBV9 and TRBJ2-3, the CDR3 gives the full variable domain: DSGVTQTPKHLITATGQRVTLRCSPRSGDLSVYWYQQSLDQGLQFLIQYYNGEERAKGNILERFSAQQFPDLHSELNLSSLELGDSALYFCASSVVGLADTQYFGPGTRLTVL.

This chain connects TRBV5-1 to TRBJ1-2, with D unresolved. The ends were cut back, 4 bases at V and 5 bases at J, with 18 bases in the middle. The CDR3 is 15 residues long. Germline lookup yields CDR1 SGHRS and CDR2 YFSETQ. CDR3 residues: CASSTNRAPLYGYTF. DNA for the CDR3: TGCGCCAGCAGCACAAACCGGGCACCCCTGTATGGCTACACCTTC.

This clonotype was seen more than once but under ten times. This sequence joins TRBV12-3 or TRBV12-4 and TRBJ2-7; TRBD1 aligns across 9 bases. Trimming took 5 bases from V and 7 from J; bases not matched to a gene: 12. The CDR3 is 15 residues long. This CDR3 is CASSPRTGEALEQYF. As DNA, the CDR3 is TGTGCCAGCAGTCCACGGACAGGGGAAGCCCTTGAGCAGTACTTC.

This clonotype was seen a handful of times. The genes are TRBV20-1 and TRBJ1-4; D is perhaps TRBD1 (5 bases). V was cut by 6 bases and J by 8 bases, with 13 bases left in between. Germline values: CDR1 DFQATT, CDR2 SNEGSKA (reference sequence). The CDR3 consists of 12 residues. The CDR3 DNA sequence: TGCAGTGCCAGGGTCGGGTACGAAAAACTGTTTTTT. Translation: CSARVGYEKLFF.

The sample holds many counts of this clonotype. DNA for the CDR3: TGTGCCGCCCAGCGAATGGGGACCGGGGAGCTGTTTTTT. This gives the protein CAAQRMGTGELFF. The gene calls are TRBV6-1 and TRBJ2-2; D is undetermined. The CDR3 consists of 13 residues. The V and J ends lost 11 bases and 5 bases respectively, with 15 bases between them. Germline V gene lookup returns CDR1 MNHNS and CDR2 SASEGT.

V and J are TRBV7-9 and TRBJ2-3, with 9 positions matching TRBD2. V dropped 4 bases and J dropped 1; count of bases not matched to a gene: 6. The germline gives CDR1 SEHNR, CDR2 FQNEAQ (reference sequence). The CDR3 runs to 16 residues. DNA of the CDR3: TGTGCCAGCAGCTCCATTAGCGGGAGTGGCACAGATACGCAGTATTTT. Translated, it gives CASSSISGSGTDTQYF.

This clonotype was recorded many times. V gene TRBV7-2 combines with J gene TRBJ2-5; D assignment may be TRBD1 or TRBD2 (5 bases each). V lost 5 bases to trimming and J lost 2 bases, with 15 bases between them. This CDR3 spans 15 amino acids. CDR1 and CDR2 (germline): SGHTA, FQGNSA. This chain's CDR3 is CASSPSRGAQETQYF. Written as DNA, the CDR3 is TGTGCCAGCAGCCCATCTCGAGGGGCACAAGAGACCCAGTACTTC.